This T cell receptor (beta chain) was recorded in a study of regulatory T cells in long-lasting Graves disease. From germline, CDR1 is MNHNS and CDR2 SASEGT. V shed 7 bases, J shed 2 bases, and the junction held 5 bases outside the gene matches. The CDR3 runs to 14 residues. In building TCR beta libraries, iRepertoire HTBI primers were used together with Arm-PCR of CDR3 regions. MiXCR, run by TCRdb on the multiplex PCR reads, gives a single entry per CDR3 protein. This table holds 700,000 or so distinct CDR3 sequences, approximately 29% found once. Described time point: persistent/refractory GD, antithyroid drugs over 5 years with positive TRAb. RNA isolated from PBMCs was used to make the TCR library. Guidelines of the American Thyroid Association were used to diagnose Graves' disease. This clonotype appeared a single time.

The TCR originated in a female donor with Graves disease. The sample in question was peripheral blood mononuclear cells (PBMCs), obtained when the disease was refractory, from a patient treated with antithyroid drugs. V and J are TRBV6-1 and TRBJ1-2; 9 nucleotides line up with TRBD1. In DNA, the CDR3 is TGTGCCAGCAACAAGGACAGGGGAAACTATGGCTACACCTTC. This gives the protein CASNKDRGNYGYTF.